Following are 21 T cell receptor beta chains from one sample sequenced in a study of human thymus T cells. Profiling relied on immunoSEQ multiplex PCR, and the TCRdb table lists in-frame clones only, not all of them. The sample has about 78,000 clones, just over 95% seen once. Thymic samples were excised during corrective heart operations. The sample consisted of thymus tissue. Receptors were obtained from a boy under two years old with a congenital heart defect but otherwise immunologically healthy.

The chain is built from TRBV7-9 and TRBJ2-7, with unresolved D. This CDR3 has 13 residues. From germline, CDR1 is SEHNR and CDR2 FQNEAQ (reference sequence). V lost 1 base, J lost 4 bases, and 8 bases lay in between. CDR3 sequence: CASSLEGNYEQYF. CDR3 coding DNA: TGTGCCAGCAGCTTAGAAGGAAATTACGAGCAGTACTTC.

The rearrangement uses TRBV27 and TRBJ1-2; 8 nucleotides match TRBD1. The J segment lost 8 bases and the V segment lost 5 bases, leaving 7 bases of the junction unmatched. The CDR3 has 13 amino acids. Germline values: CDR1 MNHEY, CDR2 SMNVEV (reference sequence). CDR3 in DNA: TGTGCCAGCAGTCCCGGACAGGGCAGGGGCTACACCTTC. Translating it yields CASSPGQGRGYTF.

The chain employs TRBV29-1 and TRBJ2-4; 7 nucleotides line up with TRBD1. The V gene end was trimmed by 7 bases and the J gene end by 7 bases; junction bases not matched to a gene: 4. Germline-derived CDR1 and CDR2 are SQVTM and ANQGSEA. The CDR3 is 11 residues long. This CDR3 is CSAQTGNIQYF. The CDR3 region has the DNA TGCAGCGCCCAGACAGGGAACATTCAGTACTTC.

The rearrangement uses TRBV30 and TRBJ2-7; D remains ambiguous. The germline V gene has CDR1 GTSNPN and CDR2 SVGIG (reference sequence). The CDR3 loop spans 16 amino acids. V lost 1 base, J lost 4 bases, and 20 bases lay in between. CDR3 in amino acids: CAWSGLGPRAGYEQYF. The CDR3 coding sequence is TGTGCCTGGAGTGGCCTTGGACCCCGCGCCGGTTACGAGCAGTACTTC.

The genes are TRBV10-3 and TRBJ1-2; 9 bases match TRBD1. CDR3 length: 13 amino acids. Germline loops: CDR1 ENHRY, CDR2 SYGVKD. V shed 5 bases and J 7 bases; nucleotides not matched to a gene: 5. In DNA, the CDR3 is TGTGCCATCAGTCAACAGGGGGCGGGTGGCTACACCTTC. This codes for CAISQQGAGGYTF.

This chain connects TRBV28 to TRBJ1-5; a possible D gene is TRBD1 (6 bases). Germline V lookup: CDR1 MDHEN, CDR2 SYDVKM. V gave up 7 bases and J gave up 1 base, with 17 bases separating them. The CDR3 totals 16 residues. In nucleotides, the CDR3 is TGTGCCAGCATGAATAAACAGGGCCCCAGCAATCAGCCCCAGCATTTT. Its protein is CASMNKQGPSNQPQHF.

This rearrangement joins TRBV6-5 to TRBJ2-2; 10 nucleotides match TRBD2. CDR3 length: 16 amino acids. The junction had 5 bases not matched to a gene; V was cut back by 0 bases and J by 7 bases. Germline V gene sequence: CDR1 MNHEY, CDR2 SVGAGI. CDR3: CASSYSMGLAIGELFF. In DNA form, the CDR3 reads TGTGCCAGCAGTTACTCGATGGGACTAGCGATCGGGGAGCTGTTTTTT.

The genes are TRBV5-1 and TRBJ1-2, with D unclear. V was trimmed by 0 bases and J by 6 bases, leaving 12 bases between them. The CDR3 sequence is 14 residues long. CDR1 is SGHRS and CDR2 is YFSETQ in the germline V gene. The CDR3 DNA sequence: TGCGCCAGCAGCTTGGTGGGCATCATACATGGCTACACCTTC. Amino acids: CASSLVGIIHGYTF.

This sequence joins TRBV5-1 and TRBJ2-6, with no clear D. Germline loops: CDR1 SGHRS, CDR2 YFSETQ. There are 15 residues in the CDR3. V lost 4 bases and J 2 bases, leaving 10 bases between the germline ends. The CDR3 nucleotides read TGCGCCAGCAGCAGGACCGGCCCTGGGGCCAACGTCCTGACTTTC. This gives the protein CASSRTGPGANVLTF.

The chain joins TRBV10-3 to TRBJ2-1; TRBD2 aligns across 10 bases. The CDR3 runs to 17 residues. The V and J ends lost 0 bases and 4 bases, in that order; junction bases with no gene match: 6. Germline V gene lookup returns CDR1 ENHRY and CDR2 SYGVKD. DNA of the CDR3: TGTGCCATCAGTGAGTCAAATAGCGGGGGGTCTTACAATGAGCAGTTCTTC. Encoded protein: CAISESNSGGSYNEQFF.

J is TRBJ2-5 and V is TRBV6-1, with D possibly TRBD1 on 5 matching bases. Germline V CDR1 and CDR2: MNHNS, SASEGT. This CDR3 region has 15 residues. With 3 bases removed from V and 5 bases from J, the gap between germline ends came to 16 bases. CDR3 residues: CASSDSTKGQETQYF. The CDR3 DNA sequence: TGTGCCAGCAGTGATAGTACTAAGGGGCAGGAGACCCAGTACTTC.

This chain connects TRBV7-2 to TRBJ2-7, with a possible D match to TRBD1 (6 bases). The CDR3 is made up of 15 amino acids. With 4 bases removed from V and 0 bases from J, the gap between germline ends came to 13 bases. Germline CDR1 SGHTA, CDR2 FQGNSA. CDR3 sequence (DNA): TGTGCCAGCAGCTCTACCCCAGGGGTCTCCTACGAGCAGTACTTC. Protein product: CASSSTPGVSYEQYF.

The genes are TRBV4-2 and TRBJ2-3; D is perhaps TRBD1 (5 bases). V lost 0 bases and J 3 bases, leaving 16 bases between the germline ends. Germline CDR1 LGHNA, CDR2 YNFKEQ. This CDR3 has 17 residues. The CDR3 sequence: CASSQDRRGKGTDTQYF. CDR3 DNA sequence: TGTGCCAGCAGCCAAGATCGTAGGGGCAAGGGGACAGATACGCAGTATTTT.

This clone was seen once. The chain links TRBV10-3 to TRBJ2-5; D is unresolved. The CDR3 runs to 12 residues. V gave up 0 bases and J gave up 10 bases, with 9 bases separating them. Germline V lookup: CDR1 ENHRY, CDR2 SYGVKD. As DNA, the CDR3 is TGTGCCATCAGTGAGTCGTTGCAGTTCCAGTACTTC. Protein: CAISESLQFQYF.

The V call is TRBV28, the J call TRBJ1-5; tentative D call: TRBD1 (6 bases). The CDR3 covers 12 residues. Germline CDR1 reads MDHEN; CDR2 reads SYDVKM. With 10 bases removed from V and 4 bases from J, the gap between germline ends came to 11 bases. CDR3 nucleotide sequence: TGTGCCACGACAGGCCAGAATCAGCCCCAGCATTTT. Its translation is CATTGQNQPQHF.

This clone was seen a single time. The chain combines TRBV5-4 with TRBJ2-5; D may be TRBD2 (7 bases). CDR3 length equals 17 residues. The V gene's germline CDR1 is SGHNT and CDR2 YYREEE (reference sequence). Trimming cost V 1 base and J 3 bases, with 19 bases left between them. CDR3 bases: TGTGCCAGCAGCTTGTTTGGTGTGGGGGGGCGAAAAGAGACCCAGTACTTC. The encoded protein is CASSLFGVGGRKETQYF.

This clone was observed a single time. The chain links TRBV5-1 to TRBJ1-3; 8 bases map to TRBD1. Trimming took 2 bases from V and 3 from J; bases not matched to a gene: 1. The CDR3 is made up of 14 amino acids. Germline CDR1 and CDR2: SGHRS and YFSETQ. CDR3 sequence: CASSLDRGGNTIYF. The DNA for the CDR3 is TGCGCCAGCAGCTTAGACAGGGGTGGAAACACCATATATTTT.

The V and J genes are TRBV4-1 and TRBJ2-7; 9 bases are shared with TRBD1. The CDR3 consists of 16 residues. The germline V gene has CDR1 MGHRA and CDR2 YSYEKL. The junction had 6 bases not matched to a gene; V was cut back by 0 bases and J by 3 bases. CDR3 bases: TGCGCCAGCAGCCAAGATAAGGGGGACAGGGACTACGAGCAGTACTTC. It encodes CASSQDKGDRDYEQYF.

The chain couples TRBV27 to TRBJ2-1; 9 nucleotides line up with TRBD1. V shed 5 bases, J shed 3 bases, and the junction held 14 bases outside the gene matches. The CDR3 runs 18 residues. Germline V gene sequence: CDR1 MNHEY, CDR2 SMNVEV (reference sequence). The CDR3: CASSRDRDTHIRYNEQFF. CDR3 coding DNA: TGTGCCAGCAGTAGGGACAGGGACACCCACATACGCTACAATGAGCAGTTCTTC.

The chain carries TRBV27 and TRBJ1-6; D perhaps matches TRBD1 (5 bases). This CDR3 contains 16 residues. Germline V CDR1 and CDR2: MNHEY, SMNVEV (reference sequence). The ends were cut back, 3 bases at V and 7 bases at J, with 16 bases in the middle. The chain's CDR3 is CASSFWAGKDNSPLHF. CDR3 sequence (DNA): TGTGCCAGCAGTTTTTGGGCAGGGAAAGACAATTCACCCCTCCACTTT.

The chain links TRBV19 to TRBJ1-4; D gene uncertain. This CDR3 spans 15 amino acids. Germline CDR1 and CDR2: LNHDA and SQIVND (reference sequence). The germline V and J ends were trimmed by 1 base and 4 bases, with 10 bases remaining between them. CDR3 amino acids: CASSIVSGFNEKLFF. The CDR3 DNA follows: TGTGCCAGTAGTATAGTGTCGGGGTTTAATGAAAAACTGTTTTTT.